These T cell receptor beta chains were read from a single sample in a study of T cell changes during pregnancy in multiple sclerosis. Some clones are missing from TCRdb's copy, which holds only in-frame ones; the method was immunoSEQ multiplex PCR. The sample has about 71,000 clones; about 92% are singletons. This material consisted of peripheral blood, taken in the third trimester of pregnancy. The receptors shown here come from a female donor with multiple sclerosis, enrolled in a pregnancy study. CDR3s include the opening cysteine and the closing phenylalanine or tryptophan.

v_call,cdr3_aa
TRBV2,CASSIQGNTEAFF
TRBV5-4,CASGGSLYNEQFF
TRBV28,CASSQTPGWAGPQETQYF
TRBV27,CASRTVNTEAFF
TRBV7-2,CASSFLAPTDTQYF
TRBV28,CASSLGAHTGELFF
TRBV23-1,CASRAVYEQYF
TRBV27,CASSLAGQRGQYF
TRBV28,CASTSRASGNTIYF
TRBV5-1,CASRVPGGEQFF
TRBV28,CASTLYDQGLAGFGEQFF
TRBV4-1,CASSPNRGPNYGYTF
TRBV28,CASKSSYEQYF
TRBV5-1,CASSPGGVGQPQHF
TRBV5-1,CASSFGLRQGFKLLIAKNIQYF
TRBV19,CASSLGTVGLNEQFF
TRBV30,CAWSVFSGFLSGANVLTF
TRBV19,CASSILAGGTYNEQFF
TRBV5-1,CASSPDRGEQYF
TRBV12-5,CASGSAVRGMVRTQYF
TRBV27,CASRAPGQGLGLNTEAFF
TRBV19,CASSIGLFGLAGAGEQYF
TRBV7-2,CASSRTGLQETQYF
TRBV28,CASSLGLASYEQYF
TRBV2,CASGFLQGAGGYEQYF
TRBV27,CATGQLHYEQYF
TRBV2,CAIHGGKKKKMNTEAFF
TRBV28,CASSDLQEGAIGYTF
TRBV28,CASSSRTPPSYEQYF
TRBV10-1,CASSALVAAQETQYF
TRBV19,CASSIMGQSTDTQYF
TRBV11-2,CASSGQFSSAGELFF
TRBV27,CASSLKLAGINEQFF
TRBV28,CASSFVQLTYEQYF
TRBV6-4,CASSAGTGGLEQYF
TRBV30,CAWEQGNEQFF
TRBV12-5,CASVRGSGSYEQYF
TRBV5-4,CASSRVLAGDLETQYF
TRBV7-9,CASSLVRGSGEQFF
TRBV11-2,CASSLVLAGGNTGELFF
TRBV7-8,CASSFRDSAYEQYF
TRBV21-1,CASRTSGQETQYF